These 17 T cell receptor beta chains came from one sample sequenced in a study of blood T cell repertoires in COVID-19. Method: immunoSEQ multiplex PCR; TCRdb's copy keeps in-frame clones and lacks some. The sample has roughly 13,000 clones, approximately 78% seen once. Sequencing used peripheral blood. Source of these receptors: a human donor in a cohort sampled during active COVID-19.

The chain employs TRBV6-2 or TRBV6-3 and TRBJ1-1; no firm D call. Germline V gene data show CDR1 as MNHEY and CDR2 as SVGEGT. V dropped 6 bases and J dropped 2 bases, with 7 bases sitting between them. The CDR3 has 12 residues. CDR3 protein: CASSRLNTEAFF. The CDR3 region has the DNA TGTGCCAGCAGCCGCCTAAACACTGAAGCTTTCTTT.

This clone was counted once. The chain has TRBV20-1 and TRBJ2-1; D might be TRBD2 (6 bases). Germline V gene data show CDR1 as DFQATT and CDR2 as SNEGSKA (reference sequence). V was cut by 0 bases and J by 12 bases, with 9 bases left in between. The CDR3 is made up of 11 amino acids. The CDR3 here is CSAREDGRQFF. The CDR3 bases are TGCAGTGCTAGAGAGGACGGGAGGCAGTTCTTC.

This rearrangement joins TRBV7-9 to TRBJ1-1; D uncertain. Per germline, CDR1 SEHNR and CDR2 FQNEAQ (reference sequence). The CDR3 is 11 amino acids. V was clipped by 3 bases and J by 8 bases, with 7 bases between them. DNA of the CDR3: TGTGCCAGCAGCTTTGCAGCGGAAGCTTTCTTT. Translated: CASSFAAEAFF.

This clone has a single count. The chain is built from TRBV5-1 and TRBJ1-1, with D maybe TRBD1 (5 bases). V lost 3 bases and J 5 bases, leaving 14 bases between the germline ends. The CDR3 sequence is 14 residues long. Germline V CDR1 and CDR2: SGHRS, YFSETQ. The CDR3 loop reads CASSWGGARTEAFF. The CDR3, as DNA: TGCGCCAGCAGCTGGGGAGGGGCAAGAACTGAAGCTTTCTTT.

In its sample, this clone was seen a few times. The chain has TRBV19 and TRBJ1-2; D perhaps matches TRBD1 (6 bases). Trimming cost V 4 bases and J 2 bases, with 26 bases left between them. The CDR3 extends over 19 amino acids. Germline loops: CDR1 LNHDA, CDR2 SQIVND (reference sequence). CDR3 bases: TGTGCCAGTAGTACGACGATAAGATCCAGGGGACGGCAGAACTATGGCTACACCTTC. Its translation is CASSTTIRSRGRQNYGYTF.

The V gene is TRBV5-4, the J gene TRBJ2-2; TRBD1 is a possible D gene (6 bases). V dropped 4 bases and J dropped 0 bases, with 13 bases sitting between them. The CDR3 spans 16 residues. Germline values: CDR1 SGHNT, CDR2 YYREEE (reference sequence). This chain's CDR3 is CASSPRQDSNTGELFF. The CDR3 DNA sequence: TGTGCCAGCAGCCCGAGACAGGATTCGAACACCGGGGAGCTGTTTTTT.

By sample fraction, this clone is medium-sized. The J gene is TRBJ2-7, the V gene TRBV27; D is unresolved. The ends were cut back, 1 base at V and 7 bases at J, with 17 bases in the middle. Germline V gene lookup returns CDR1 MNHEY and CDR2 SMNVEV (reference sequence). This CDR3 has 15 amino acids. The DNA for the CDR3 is TGTGCCAGCAGTTTATGGAGCAGACTCCCGCTTGAGCAGTACTTC. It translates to CASSLWSRLPLEQYF.

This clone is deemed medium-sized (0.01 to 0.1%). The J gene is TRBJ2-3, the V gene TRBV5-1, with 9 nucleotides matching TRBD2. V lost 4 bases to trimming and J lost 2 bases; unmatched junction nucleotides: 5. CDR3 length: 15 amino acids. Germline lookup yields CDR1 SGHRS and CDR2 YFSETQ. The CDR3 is CASSTTSGLTDTQYF. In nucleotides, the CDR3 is TGCGCCAGCAGCACGACTAGCGGTCTCACAGATACGCAGTATTTT.

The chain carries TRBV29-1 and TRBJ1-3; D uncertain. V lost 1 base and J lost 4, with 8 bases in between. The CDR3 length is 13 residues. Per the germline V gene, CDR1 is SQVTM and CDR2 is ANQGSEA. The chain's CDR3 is CSVEVQFGNTIYF. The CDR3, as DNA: TGCAGCGTTGAAGTTCAGTTCGGAAACACCATATATTTT.

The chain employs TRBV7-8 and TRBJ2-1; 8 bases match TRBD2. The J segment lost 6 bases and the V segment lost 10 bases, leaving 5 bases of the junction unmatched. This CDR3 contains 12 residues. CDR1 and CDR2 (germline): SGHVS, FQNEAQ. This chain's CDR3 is CAIQAGGNEQFF. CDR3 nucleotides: TGTGCCATCCAGGCGGGGGGCAATGAGCAGTTCTTC. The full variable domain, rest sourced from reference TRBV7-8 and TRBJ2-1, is GAGVSQSPRYKVAKRGQDVALRCDPISGHVSLFWYQQALGQGPEFLTYFQNEAQLDKSGLPSDRFFAERPEGSVSTLKIQRTQQEDSAVYLCAIQAGGNEQFFGPGTRLTVL.

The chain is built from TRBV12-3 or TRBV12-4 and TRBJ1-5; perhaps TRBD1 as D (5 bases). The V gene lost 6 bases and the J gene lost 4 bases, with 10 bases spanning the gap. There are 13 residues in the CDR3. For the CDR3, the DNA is TGTGCCAGCAGCTTCGACAGAAATCAGCCCCAGCATTTT. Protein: CASSFDRNQPQHF.

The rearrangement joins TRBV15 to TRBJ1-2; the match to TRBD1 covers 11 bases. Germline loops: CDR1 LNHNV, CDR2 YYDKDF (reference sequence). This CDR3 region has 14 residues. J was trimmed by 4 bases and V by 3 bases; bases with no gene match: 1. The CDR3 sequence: CATSRDRGLYGYTF. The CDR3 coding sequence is TGTGCCACCAGCAGGGACAGGGGGCTCTATGGCTACACCTTC.

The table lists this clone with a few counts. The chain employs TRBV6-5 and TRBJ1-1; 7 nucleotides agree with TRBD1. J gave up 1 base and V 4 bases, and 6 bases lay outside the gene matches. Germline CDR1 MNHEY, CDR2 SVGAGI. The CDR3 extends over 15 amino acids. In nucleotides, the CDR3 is TGTGCCAGCAGTTTCATGGACAGGAAGAACACTGAAGCTTTCTTT. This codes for CASSFMDRKNTEAFF.

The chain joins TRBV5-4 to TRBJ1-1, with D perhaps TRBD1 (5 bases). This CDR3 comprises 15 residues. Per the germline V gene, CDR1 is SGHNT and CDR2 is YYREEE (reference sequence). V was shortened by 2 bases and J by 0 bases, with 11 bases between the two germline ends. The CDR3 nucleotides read TGTGCCAGCAGCTTTAAGACAGAATTGAACACTGAAGCTTTCTTT. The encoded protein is CASSFKTELNTEAFF.

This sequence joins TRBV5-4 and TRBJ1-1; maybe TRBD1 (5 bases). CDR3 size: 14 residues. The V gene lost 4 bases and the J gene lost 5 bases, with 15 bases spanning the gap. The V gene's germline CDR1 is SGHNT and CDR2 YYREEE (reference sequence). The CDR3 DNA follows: TGTGCCAGCAGCGTCGACACGGGGGGGACTGAAGCTTTCTTT. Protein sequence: CASSVDTGGTEAFF.

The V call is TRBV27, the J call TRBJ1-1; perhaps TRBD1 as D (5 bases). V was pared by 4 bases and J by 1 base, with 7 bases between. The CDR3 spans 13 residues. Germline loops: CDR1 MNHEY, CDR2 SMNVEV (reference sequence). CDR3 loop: CASSYRTNTEAFF. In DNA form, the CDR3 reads TGTGCCAGCAGTTACAGGACGAACACTGAAGCTTTCTTT.

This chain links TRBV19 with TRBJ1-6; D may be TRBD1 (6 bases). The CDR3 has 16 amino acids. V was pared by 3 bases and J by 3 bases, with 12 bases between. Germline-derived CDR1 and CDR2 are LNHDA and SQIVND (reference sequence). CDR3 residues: CASSISGGHYNSPLHF. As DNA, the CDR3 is TGTGCCAGTAGTATCTCGGGGGGCCACTATAATTCACCCCTCCACTTT.